Below, one T cell receptor (beta chain) is given with its context. The antigen remains unidentified. The entry originates in a study of cytomegalovirus exposure and HLA in healthy donors. General study points: 164 TCR beta chains were listed as cytomegalovirus-associated.

Germline V gene lookup returns CDR1 KGHSH and CDR2 LQKENI. CDR3 length equals 15 residues. J lost 6 bases, V lost 3 bases, and 4 bases had no gene match. Primers for the PCR totalled 60 Vbeta and 13 Jbeta. The protocol was immunoSEQ multiplex PCR, while the TCRdb copy is restricted to in-frame clones and leaves out a portion. The listing contains approximately 170,000 clones. The TCR sequence derives from a woman between 18 and 29 years old in good health and CMV-seropositive. Material: PBMCs. J is TRBJ1-5 and V is TRBV18; TRBD1 matches 11 bases. In DNA form, the CDR3 reads TGTGCCAGCTCACCGGGACAGGGGGTGAGTCAGCCCCAGCATTTT. It is translated as CASSPGQGVSQPQHF.